The clone carrying this TCR beta chain was found a few times. What it recognizes is unknown. The V and J ends lost 4 bases and 1 base respectively, with 13 bases between them. Germline loops: CDR1 SGHAT, CDR2 FQNNGV. CDR3 size: 15 residues. This record belongs to a study of T cell repertoires in cytomegalovirus infection. About the study: Public TCR beta signatures indicated both CMV infection and matching HLA type.

Overall study results and limits: Ex vivo responses were dominated by HLA-C-restricted CMV-specific TCR beta clonotypes.

TCRdb called the reads again in MiXCR, with one record for every CDR3 protein. The table includes fewer than 200,000 distinct CDR3 sequences, roughly 19% detected once. The sequencing sample was made of PBMCs. This rearrangement joins TRBV11-2 to TRBJ1-2; no clear D. This sequence was found in a human donor in good health (CMV status not recorded). Some clones in this sample may be carry-over from other donors' samples. The CDR3 DNA is TGTGCCAGCAGCTCCATCAAGACCGTTAACTATGGCTACACCTTC. Its protein product is CASSSIKTVNYGYTF.